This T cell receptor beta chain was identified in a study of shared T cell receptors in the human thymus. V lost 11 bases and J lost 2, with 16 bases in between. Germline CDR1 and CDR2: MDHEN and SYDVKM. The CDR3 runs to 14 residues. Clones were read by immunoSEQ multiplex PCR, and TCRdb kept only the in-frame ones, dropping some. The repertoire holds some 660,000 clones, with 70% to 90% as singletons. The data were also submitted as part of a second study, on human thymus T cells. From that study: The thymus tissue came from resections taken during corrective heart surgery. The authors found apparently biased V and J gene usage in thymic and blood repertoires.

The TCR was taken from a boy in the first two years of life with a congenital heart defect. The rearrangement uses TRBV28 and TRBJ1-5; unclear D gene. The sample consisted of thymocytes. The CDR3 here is CASHGGNRNQPQHF. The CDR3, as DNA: TGTGCCTCCCACGGAGGTAACCGCAATCAGCCCCAGCATTTT.